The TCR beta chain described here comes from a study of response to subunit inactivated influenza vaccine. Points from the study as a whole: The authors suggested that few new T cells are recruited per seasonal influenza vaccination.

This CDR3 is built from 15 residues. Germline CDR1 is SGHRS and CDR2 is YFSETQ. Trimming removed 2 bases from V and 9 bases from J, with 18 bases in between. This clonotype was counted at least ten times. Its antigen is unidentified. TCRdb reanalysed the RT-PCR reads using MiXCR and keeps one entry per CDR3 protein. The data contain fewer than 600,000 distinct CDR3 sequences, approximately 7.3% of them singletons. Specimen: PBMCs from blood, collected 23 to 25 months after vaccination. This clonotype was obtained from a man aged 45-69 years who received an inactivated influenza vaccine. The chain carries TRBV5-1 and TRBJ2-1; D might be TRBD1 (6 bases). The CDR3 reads CASSFLGQGLTEQFF. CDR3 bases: TGCGCCAGCAGCTTTTTGGGGCAGGGGCTCACTGAGCAGTTCTTC.